These 25 T cell receptor beta chains share one sample of origin, sequenced in a study of shared clonotypes between healthy human individuals. Naivety among CD8 cells was defined by CD45RO negativity and positive CCR7 selection, thereby excluding terminally differentiated effector memory CD45RA+ cells. Some clones are missing from TCRdb's copy, which holds only in-frame ones; the method was immunoSEQ multiplex PCR. Found here are some 600,000 clones, about 96% of them singletons; the top ten hold about 0.11%. Sample: naive CD8+ T cells sorted from blood. The receptor source for this set is a woman between 25 and 40 years old in good health.

This chain uses TRBV28 with TRBJ2-5; tentatively, D is TRBD1 (6 bases). The CDR3 length is 15 residues. Germline V gene lookup returns CDR1 MDHEN and CDR2 SYDVKM. V was pared by 7 bases and J by 5 bases, with 20 bases between. The CDR3 sequence: CASNRAGDVAETQYF. The CDR3 DNA is TGTGCCAGCAACCGAGCAGGGGACGTCGCCGAGACCCAGTACTTC.

The genes are TRBV11-3 and TRBJ2-3, with 12 bases matching TRBD1. The CDR3 extends over 16 amino acids. Germline CDR1 and CDR2: SGHNT and YENEEA. With V trimmed by 5 bases and J by 5 bases, 8 bases remained unmatched. In DNA form, the CDR3 reads TGTGCCAGCAGCCAGGGACAGGGGGCGTTAAGAGATACGCAGTATTTT. This codes for CASSQGQGALRDTQYF.

This clone has just a few counts. CDR3 sequence: CASSEGTNNQPQHF. The CDR3 DNA reads TGTGCCAGCAGTGAGGGGACTAACAATCAGCCCCAGCATTTT. The chain has TRBV2 and TRBJ1-5; tentatively, D is TRBD1 (5 bases). The V gene's germline CDR1 is SNHLY and CDR2 FYNNEI. V shed 3 bases and J shed 3 bases, with 9 bases lying between them. CDR3 length equals 14 residues.

The chain links TRBV9 to TRBJ2-5, with D maybe TRBD2 (5 bases). The CDR3 is 14 residues long. The ends were cut back, 2 bases at V and 1 base at J, with 9 bases in the middle. CDR1 is SGDLS and CDR2 is YYNGEE in the germline V gene. The CDR3, as DNA: TGTGCCAGCAGCGTGATGGACTCCCAAGAGACCCAGTACTTC. Translated: CASSVMDSQETQYF. Variable domain in full (rest from reference TRBV9 and TRBJ2-5): DSGVTQTPKHLITATGQRVTLRCSPRSGDLSVYWYQQSLDQGLQFLIQYYNGEERAKGNILERFSAQQFPDLHSELNLSSLELGDSALYFCASSVMDSQETQYFGPGTRLLVL.

The V and J genes are TRBV19 and TRBJ1-1; 11 bases are shared with TRBD1. V lost 5 bases and J lost 2; bases outside the gene matches: 13. Germline V lookup: CDR1 LNHDA, CDR2 SQIVND (reference sequence). The CDR3 totals 18 residues. CDR3 bases: TGTGCCAGTAGTCCCCACGGACAGGGGGCGGGGGAAAACACTGAAGCTTTCTTT. Translation: CASSPHGQGAGENTEAFF.

The V and J genes are TRBV5-1 and TRBJ2-7, with 9 bases matching TRBD1. This CDR3 spans 19 amino acids. With 2 bases clipped from V and 5 bases from J, the junction kept 20 bases outside the gene matches. CDR1 and CDR2 (germline): SGHRS, YFSETQ. CDR3 in amino acids: CASSFGTGSLADPVNEQYF. The CDR3 DNA is TGCGCCAGCAGCTTCGGGACAGGGTCCCTGGCGGACCCCGTCAACGAGCAGTACTTC.

The genes are TRBV6-1 and TRBJ2-5; D is uncertain. The J call may be faulty, since TRBJ2-7 better matches the DNA end. The CDR3 is made up of 14 amino acids. CDR1 and CDR2 from the germline V gene are MNHNS and SASEGT. The CDR3 sequence is CASSAGTADYEQYF. The DNA of the CDR3 is TGTGCCAGCAGTGCCGGTACTGCAGACTACGAGCAGTACTTC.

The V call is TRBV5-4, the J call TRBJ1-4, with a weak D call TRBD1 (6 bases). Germline V CDR1 and CDR2: SGHNT, YYREEE (reference sequence). V was trimmed by 4 bases and J by 8 bases, leaving 18 bases between them. This CDR3 has 15 residues. CDR3 protein: CASSPSPGAGEKLFF. CDR3 nucleotides: TGTGCCAGCAGCCCTAGCCCGGGGGCGGGGGAAAAACTGTTTTTT.

The chain couples TRBV7-8 to TRBJ2-7, with D perhaps matching TRBD2 (5 bases). The CDR3 is 15 amino acids. Trimming pared 5 bases from V and 6 bases from J, leaving 20 bases between. Per the germline V gene, CDR1 is SGHVS and CDR2 is FQNEAQ. In nucleotides, the CDR3 is TGTGCCAGCAGCCTAGAAGGGAGCACCCCCCTCGAGCAGTACTTC. Protein product: CASSLEGSTPLEQYF.

This clone was recorded a few times. The chain carries TRBV6-1 and TRBJ2-1; unclear D gene. With 6 bases removed from V and 6 bases from J, the gap between germline ends came to 6 bases. CDR1 and CDR2 (germline): MNHNS, SASEGT. CDR3 length: 11 residues. This CDR3 is CASSSSNEQFF. CDR3 DNA sequence: TGTGCCAGCAGCTCTTCCAATGAGCAGTTCTTC.

This sequence joins TRBV15 and TRBJ2-1; 10 bases match TRBD1. CDR3 length: 18 amino acids. Per germline, CDR1 LNHNV and CDR2 YYDKDF (reference sequence). Trimming took 3 bases from V and 3 from J; bases not matched to a gene: 11. Here the CDR3 DNA reads TGTGCCACCAGCAGGGGACCTTTGTGGGACAGGGGCTACAATGAGCAGTTCTTC. Amino acid sequence: CATSRGPLWDRGYNEQFF.

The chain is built from TRBV10-3 and TRBJ2-7; tentatively, D is TRBD2 (5 bases). Between the trimmed V and J ends, which lost 0 bases and 5 bases, there was a span of 8 bases. The CDR3 spans 13 residues. Germline-derived CDR1 and CDR2 are ENHRY and SYGVKD. CDR3 sequence (DNA): TGTGCCATCAGTGAGTCGATCGGGAACGAGCAGTACTTC. Encoded protein: CAISESIGNEQYF.

This chain joins TRBV27 and TRBJ2-7; TRBD2 might be the D (6 bases). Germline-derived CDR1 and CDR2 are MNHEY and SMNVEV (reference sequence). V was shortened by 5 bases and J by 0 bases, with 14 bases between the two germline ends. CDR3 size: 15 residues. CDR3 sequence (DNA): TGTGCCAGCAGTCCAGCCGGGACTCCCTCCTACGAGCAGTACTTC. This encodes CASSPAGTPSYEQYF.

The chain employs TRBV11-1 and TRBJ1-2; 7 positions match TRBD1. Germline CDR1 and CDR2: SGHAT and FQDESV (reference sequence). After removal of 3 bases from V and 5 bases from J, the junction contained 9 bases not matched to a gene. The CDR3 consists of 15 residues. The CDR3 protein is CASSFTGARLYGYTF. The CDR3 DNA reads as TGTGCCAGCAGCTTCACAGGGGCGCGGTTATATGGCTACACCTTC.

V gene TRBV11-2 combines with J gene TRBJ1-2; perhaps TRBD1 as D (5 bases). The V end lost 1 base, the J end lost 4 bases, and 7 bases lay between the germline ends. The germline V gene has CDR1 SGHAT and CDR2 FQNNGV. CDR3 length equals 13 residues. The CDR3 is CASSLGQIYGYTF. Here the CDR3 DNA reads TGTGCCAGCAGCTTAGGACAGATCTATGGCTACACCTTC.

The chain employs TRBV9 and TRBJ2-3; a possible D gene is TRBD2 (6 bases). Per the germline V gene, CDR1 is SGDLS and CDR2 is YYNGEE. V lost 3 bases to trimming and J lost 11 bases, with 16 bases between them. This CDR3 comprises 13 residues. This chain's CDR3 is CASSAPPRLEQYF. CDR3 DNA sequence: TGTGCCAGCAGCGCCCCGCCGAGACTAGAGCAGTATTTT.

This chain uses TRBV27 with TRBJ2-7; D may match TRBD1 or TRBD2 (5 bases each). This CDR3 is 11 amino acids long. Trimming took 6 bases from V and 6 from J, leaving 9 bases between them. Germline V lookup: CDR1 MNHEY, CDR2 SMNVEV (reference sequence). The CDR3 reads CASRWGREQYF. The CDR3 DNA reads TGTGCCAGCAGGTGGGGACGCGAGCAGTACTTC.

The rearrangement links TRBV7-6 to TRBJ2-3; D unclear. The length of the CDR3 is 17 residues. The germline CDR1 and CDR2 sequences are SGHVS and FNYEAQ. Trimming took off 5 bases at V and 0 bases at J, with 18 bases between the two ends. The CDR3 region is CASSLDPPARSTDTQYF. CDR3 nucleotides: TGTGCCAGCAGCCTTGACCCACCAGCGCGCAGCACAGATACGCAGTATTTT.

The chain has TRBV6-5 and TRBJ2-1; 8 nucleotides agree with TRBD2. V lost 0 bases, J lost 7 bases, and 8 bases stayed unmatched. The CDR3 extends over 16 amino acids. Germline V gene lookup returns CDR1 MNHEY and CDR2 SVGAGI. CDR3 nucleotide sequence: TGTGCCAGCAGTTACTCGGGACTAGACGGCTGGAATGAGCAGTTCTTC. This encodes CASSYSGLDGWNEQFF.

The chain employs TRBV13 and TRBJ1-1; D perhaps matches TRBD1 (6 bases). Germline lookup yields CDR1 PRHDT and CDR2 FYEKMQ (reference sequence). The CDR3 runs 14 residues. The V end was cut by 1 base, the J end by 1 base, with 7 bases between. CDR3 in amino acids: CASSLEDRNTEAFF. CDR3 sequence (DNA): TGTGCCAGCAGCTTAGAGGACAGGAACACTGAAGCTTTCTTT.

This clone was detected once. This chain connects TRBV4-1 to TRBJ2-7; D not resolved. V lost 3 bases, J lost 0 bases, and 9 bases lay in between. In germline, CDR1 is MGHRA, CDR2 YSYEKL. This CDR3 region has 14 residues. Written as DNA, the CDR3 is TGCGCCAGCAGCCAGGCACTGAGCTCCTACGAGCAGTACTTC. As protein: CASSQALSSYEQYF.

The CDR3 here is CASSEGQGTTDTQYF. Written as DNA, the CDR3 is TGCGCCAGCAGTGAAGGACAGGGGACGACAGATACGCAGTATTTT. The chain carries TRBV10-2 and TRBJ2-3; 9 bases map to TRBD1. The CDR3 spans 15 residues. The ends lost 3 bases at V and 3 bases at J; junction bases unmatched: 4. Germline V CDR1 and CDR2: WSHSY, SAAADI.

The rearrangement joins TRBV2 to TRBJ2-1; 7 positions agree with TRBD2. Germline V gene lookup returns CDR1 SNHLY and CDR2 FYNNEI. J lost 1 base, V lost 4 bases, and 1 base had no gene match. This CDR3 contains 14 residues. CDR3 residues: CASSGGSSYNEQFF. The CDR3 DNA follows: TGTGCCAGCAGTGGCGGGAGTTCCTACAATGAGCAGTTCTTC.

V is TRBV2 and J is TRBJ1-5; 12 nucleotides align to TRBD1. J gave up 7 bases and V 6 bases, and 7 bases lay outside the gene matches. The germline V gene encodes CDR1 SNHLY and CDR2 FYNNEI. The CDR3 is 15 amino acids. CDR3 sequence reads: CASSRGTGGRQPQHF. CDR3 bases: TGTGCCAGCAGCCGAGGGACAGGGGGCCGGCAGCCCCAGCATTTT.

The chain has TRBV20-1 and TRBJ1-5; TRBD1 matches 7 bases. The CDR3 has 11 residues. V dropped 6 bases and J dropped 7; count of bases not matched to a gene: 3. CDR1 and CDR2 from the germline V gene are DFQATT and SNEGSKA (reference sequence). In nucleotides, the CDR3 is TGCAGTGCGTCCAGGGGGCAGCCCCAGCATTTT. Translated, it gives CSASRGQPQHF.